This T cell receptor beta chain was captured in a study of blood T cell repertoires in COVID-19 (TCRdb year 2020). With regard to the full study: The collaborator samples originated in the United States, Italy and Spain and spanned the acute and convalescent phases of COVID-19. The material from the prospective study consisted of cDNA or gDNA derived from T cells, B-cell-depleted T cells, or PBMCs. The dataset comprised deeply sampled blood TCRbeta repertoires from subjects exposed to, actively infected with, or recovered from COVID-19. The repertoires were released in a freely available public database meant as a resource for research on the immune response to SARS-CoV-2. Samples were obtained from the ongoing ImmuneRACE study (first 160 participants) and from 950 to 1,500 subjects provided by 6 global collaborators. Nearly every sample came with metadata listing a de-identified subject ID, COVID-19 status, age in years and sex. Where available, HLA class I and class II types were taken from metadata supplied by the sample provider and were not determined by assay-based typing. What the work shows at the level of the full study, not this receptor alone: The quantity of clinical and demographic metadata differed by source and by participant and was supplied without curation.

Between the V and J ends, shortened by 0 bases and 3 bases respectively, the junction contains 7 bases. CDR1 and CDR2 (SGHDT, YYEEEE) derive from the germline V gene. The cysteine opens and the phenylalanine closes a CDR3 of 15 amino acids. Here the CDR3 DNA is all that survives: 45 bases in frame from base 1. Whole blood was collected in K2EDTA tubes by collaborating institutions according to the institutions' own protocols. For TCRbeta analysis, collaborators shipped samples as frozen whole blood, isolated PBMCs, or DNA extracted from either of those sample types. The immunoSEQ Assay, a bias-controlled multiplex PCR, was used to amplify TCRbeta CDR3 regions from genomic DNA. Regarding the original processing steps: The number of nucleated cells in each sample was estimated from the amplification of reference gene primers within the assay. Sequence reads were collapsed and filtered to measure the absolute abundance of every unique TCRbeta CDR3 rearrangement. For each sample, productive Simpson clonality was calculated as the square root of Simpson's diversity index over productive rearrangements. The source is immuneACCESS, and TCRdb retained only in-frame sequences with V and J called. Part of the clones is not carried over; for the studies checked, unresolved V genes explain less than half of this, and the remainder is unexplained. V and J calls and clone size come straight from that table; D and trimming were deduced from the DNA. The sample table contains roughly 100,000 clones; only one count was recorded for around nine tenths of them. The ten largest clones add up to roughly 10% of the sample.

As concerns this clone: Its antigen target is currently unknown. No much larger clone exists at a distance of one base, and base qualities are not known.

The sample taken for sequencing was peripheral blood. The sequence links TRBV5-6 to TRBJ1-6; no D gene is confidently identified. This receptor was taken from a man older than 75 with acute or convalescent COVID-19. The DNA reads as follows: TGTGCCAGCAGCTTGGACAGTTACTATAATTCACCCCTCCACTTT. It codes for CASSLDSYYNSPLHF.